This T cell receptor (beta chain) is drawn from a study of blood T cell repertoires in COVID-19. Background on the study: The United States, Italy and Spain provided the acute and convalescent COVID-19 samples. Sources were T cells, B-cell-depleted T cells, or PBMCs; the material itself was cDNA or gDNA.

V lost 3 bases and J lost 1, with 12 bases in between. Germline assignment: CDR1 DFQATT and CDR2 SNEGSKA (reference sequence). The CDR3 extends over 14 amino acids. Study processing details: Estimation of nucleated cell counts was performed using reference gene primer amplification. Only in-frame clones appear in the TCRdb table, and some are missing; sequencing was by immunoSEQ multiplex PCR. V and J calls and clone size are as listed in that table; D and trimming were resolved from the DNA. The sample lists approximately 230,000 clones, approximately 83% occurring once. The material sequenced was peripheral blood. The chain recombines TRBV20-1 with TRBJ1-1; tentatively, D is TRBD1 (5 bases). This TCR derives from a man of 80 years or more with acute or convalescent COVID-19. The CDR3: CSASQTGKNTEAFF. As DNA, the CDR3 is TGCAGTGCTAGTCAAACAGGCAAGAACACTGAAGCTTTCTTT.